The 19 T cell receptor beta chains reported below all come from one sample, sequenced in a study of tumor and adjacent non-tumor tissue in lung cancer. TCRbeta libraries were built with three rounds of nested PCR, modified from ARM-PCR. TCRdb redid the calling of the multiplex PCR reads with MiXCR, one entry per CDR3 protein. The profile shows 65,000 to 75,000 distinct CDR3 sequences, around 73% of them singletons. The template was RNA from unsorted bulk tissue. The specimen sequenced was lung tumor tissue. The receptors here all came from a man aged 60 to 75 with non-small cell lung cancer.

The V call is TRBV6-5, the J call TRBJ2-7; D call uncertain. Germline assignment: CDR1 MNHEY and CDR2 SVGAGI. The CDR3 sequence is 15 residues long. Trimming took off 3 bases at V and 10 bases at J, with 22 bases between the two ends. The CDR3 loop is CASSYSRQETSEQYF. The CDR3 DNA is TGTGCCAGCAGTTATTCGAGGCAGGAGACGTCCGAACAGTACTTC.

Concerning this clonotype itself: Compared with germline, one end of the junction differs, possibly owing to a read error. As DNA, the CDR3 is TGTGCCAGTAGTTACGGGGGGATAATGGGAGGTCTCTCTTACGAGCAGTACTTT. Its translation is CASSYGGIMGGLSYEQYF. The V gene is TRBV6-6, the J gene TRBJ2-7; 7 nucleotides agree with TRBD2. The CDR3 contains 18 residues. Germline CDR1 reads MNHNY; CDR2 reads SVGAGI (reference sequence).

The chain is built from TRBV20-1 and TRBJ2-7, with D possibly matching TRBD1 (5 bases). Trimming took off 5 bases at V and 1 base at J, with 21 bases between the two ends. From germline, CDR1 is DFQATT and CDR2 SNEGSKA (reference sequence). The length of the CDR3 is 16 residues. CDR3 amino acids: CSARFPLQGSSYEQYF. The DNA for the CDR3 is TGCAGTGCTCGTTTCCCTCTTCAGGGTAGTTCCTACGAGCAGTACTTC.

J is TRBJ1-5 and V is TRBV6-5; no definite D call. V lost 10 bases and J 3 bases, leaving 22 bases between the germline ends. The V gene's germline CDR1 is MNHEY and CDR2 SVGAGI. CDR3 size: 16 residues. This CDR3 reads CANSRVWADNNQPQHF. CDR3 DNA: TGTGCCAACAGCCGGGTGTGGGCAGATAACAATCAGCCCCAGCATTTT.

As regards this clonotype: One junction end disagrees with the germline gene, perhaps due to a read error. The chain carries TRBV6-6 and TRBJ1-5, with 9 bases aligning to TRBD1. The germline CDR1 and CDR2 sequences are MNHNY and SVGAGI (reference sequence). This CDR3 contains 16 residues. CDR3 coding DNA: TGTGCGAGCAGGAACGGACAGGGGTCCCTCGCTCAGCCCCTGCATTTT. Its protein is CASRNGQGSLAQPLHF.

On this clonotype: A read error is likely, as this CDR3 ends without the conserved phenylalanine or tryptophan. This rearrangement joins TRBV6-2 or TRBV6-3 to TRBJ1-6; the D is unclear. The V gene's germline CDR1 is MNHEY and CDR2 SVGEGT. The CDR3 covers 15 residues. This CDR3 reads CTSSYREVDNSPLHL. CDR3 nucleotide sequence: TGTACCAGTAGTTATCGGGAAGTCGATAATTCACCCCTCCACTTA.

The DNA of the CDR3 is TGTGCCAGCAGTGAGCCGGGAGGGCGCTACAATGAGCAGTTCTTC. Protein: CASSEPGGRYNEQFF. The chain joins TRBV25-1 to TRBJ2-1; 8 nucleotides align to TRBD2. Germline loops: CDR1 MGHDK, CDR2 SYGVNS. V gave up 3 bases and J gave up 3 bases; unmatched junction bases: 4. This CDR3 comprises 15 residues.

This clonotype was seen just once. One end of the junction does not line up with germline, which may come from a read error. The chain employs TRBV29-1 and TRBJ2-7; 7 positions match TRBD1. CDR3 length: 13 residues. In germline, CDR1 is SQVTM, CDR2 ANQGSEA. The CDR3 region is CIVVWDSSHEQYF. CDR3 in DNA: TGCATCGTTGTGTGGGACAGCTCCCACGAGCAGTACTTC.

A few counts support this clonotype. This chain connects TRBV7-3 to TRBJ2-7, with a possible D match to TRBD2 (5 bases). V was trimmed by 0 bases and J by 6 bases, leaving 12 bases between them. The CDR3 consists of 14 residues. The germline CDR1 and CDR2 sequences are SGHTA and FQGTGA. The DNA for the CDR3 is TGTGCCAGCAGCTTAACGCAGCTAGCCGTCGAGCAGTACTTC. This translates into CASSLTQLAVEQYF. Supplemented by reference TRBV7-3 and TRBJ2-7, the full variable domain reads GAGVSQTPSNKVTEKGKYVELRCDPISGHTALYWYRQSLGQGPEFLIYFQGTGAADDSGLPNDRFFAVRPEGSVSTLKIQRTERGDSAVYLCASSLTQLAVEQYFGPGTRLTVT.

This clonotype was recorded many times. The rearrangement links TRBV11-2 to TRBJ2-1; D is undetermined. V lost 1 base to trimming and J lost 9 bases, with 10 bases between them. CDR3 size: 13 residues. The V gene's germline CDR1 is SGHAT and CDR2 FQNNGV. CDR3 DNA sequence: TGTGCCAGCAGCTTAGTTCTAGGCGGTGAGCAGTTCTTC. Translated: CASSLVLGGEQFF.

The chain combines TRBV20-1 with TRBJ2-7; TRBD2 is a possible D gene (6 bases). Germline lookup yields CDR1 DFQATT and CDR2 SNEGSKA (reference sequence). CDR3 length: 12 amino acids. With 4 bases removed from V and 6 bases from J, the gap between germline ends came to 13 bases. The CDR3 DNA reads TGCAGTGCTACCGGGAGAAACTGCGAGCAGTACTTC. Its protein product is CSATGRNCEQYF.

For this clonotype: The junction departs from germline at one end; a sequencing error may be responsible. This sequence joins TRBV5-4 and TRBJ2-1; D is perhaps TRBD2 (5 bases). Germline-derived CDR1 and CDR2 are SGHNT and YYREEE (reference sequence). The CDR3 is 13 residues long. The chain's CDR3 is CVSSLRGSNEQFF. CDR3 nucleotide sequence: TGTGTCAGCAGCTTGCGTGGGAGTAATGAGCAGTTCTTC.

This clonotype has only a few counts. This may arise from a read error, as a much more abundant clone is one base away. J is TRBJ2-3 and V is TRBV28; 8 positions match TRBD2. The CDR3 is made up of 15 amino acids. The V gene's germline CDR1 is MDHEN and CDR2 SYDVKM. CDR3 amino acids: CVTVLAAPNGDTQYF. The CDR3 nucleotides are TGTGTCACCGTACTAGCGGCCCCCAACGGGGATACGCAGTATTTT. The full variable domain, completed using reference TRBV28 and TRBJ2-3, is DVKVTQSSRYLVKRTGEKVFLECVQDMDHENMFWYRQDPGLGLRLIYFSYDVKMKEKGDIPEGYSVSREKKERFSLILESASTNQTSMYLCVTVLAAPNGDTQYFGPGTRLTVL.

As concerns this clonotype: The junction and the germline gene differ at one end; a read error may be behind it. The gene calls are TRBV29-1 and TRBJ1-2; D gene ambiguous. This CDR3 contains 12 residues. CDR1 and CDR2 from the germline V gene are SQVTM and ANQGSEA. In DNA, the CDR3 is TGCAGTGTTGACTGGGAGTGCTATGGCTACACCTTC. The encoded protein is CSVDWECYGYTF.

The rearrangement links TRBV12-3 or TRBV12-4 to TRBJ2-7; TRBD1 agrees at 8 bases. The CDR3 runs 14 residues. V shed 6 bases and J 13 bases; nucleotides not matched to a gene: 17. CDR3 residues: CASSQGQGRLDQYF. CDR3 nucleotide sequence: TGTGCCAGCAGCCAAGGACAGGGCCGCTTAGACCAATACTTC.

This clonotype has a count of ten or more. The chain joins TRBV20-1 to TRBJ2-4, with 15 bases fitting TRBD2. V lost 6 bases and J lost 0; bases outside the gene matches: 6. The length of the CDR3 is 17 residues. Per the germline V gene, CDR1 is DFQATT and CDR2 is SNEGSKA (reference sequence). The CDR3 bases are TGCAGTGCCCCGGGACTAGCGGGAGGTACAGCCAAAAACATTCAGTACTTC. It translates to CSAPGLAGGTAKNIQYF.

This clonotype qualifies as medium-sized (0.01 to 0.1%). The chain uses TRBV28 and TRBJ1-2; D not certain. Deletions cut 8 bases from V and 4 bases from J, with 8 bases between. In germline, CDR1 is MDHEN, CDR2 SYDVKM. CDR3 length equals 11 residues. The CDR3 sequence: CASGTTYGYTF. The CDR3 region has the DNA TGTGCCAGCGGAACGACCTATGGCTACACCTTC.

In its sample, this clonotype was seen a few times. The chain joins TRBV5-1 to TRBJ2-1; possibly TRBD2 for D (5 bases). From germline, CDR1 is SGHRS and CDR2 YFSETQ. This CDR3 region has 15 residues. V lost 4 bases to trimming and J lost 6 bases, with 17 bases between them. CDR3 in amino acids: CASSVGMPRPNEQFF. CDR3 sequence (DNA): TGCGCCAGCAGCGTCGGGATGCCCCGACCCAATGAGCAGTTCTTC.

This clonotype appeared once. One junction end does not reproduce the germline sequence, and a read error may be involved. The chain carries TRBV6-1 and TRBJ1-5, with 7 positions matching TRBD1. The CDR3 sequence is 20 residues long. Germline values: CDR1 MNHNS, CDR2 SASEGT. The DNA of the CDR3 is TGTGCCAGCAGTGAAGTTGGACAGGCAAACCTCTCTTATAGCTATCAGTCCCAGCATTTT. As protein: CASSEVGQANLSYSYQSQHF.